The entry below describes one TCR beta chain. The antigen is not known. Germline V gene sequence: CDR1 SGHTA, CDR2 FQGNSA. The CDR3 totals 11 residues. V was cut by 5 bases and J by 13 bases, with 14 bases left in between. In the PCR, 60 Vbeta and 13 Jbeta primers were used. Measured with immunoSEQ multiplex PCR; TCRdb has only the in-frame clones, and not every one. The table records about 38,000 clones, nearly 70% of them present only once. These data are taken from a study of cytomegalovirus exposure and HLA in healthy donors. Study-wide results and limits: Highly shared sequence variants in one cluster were likely a sequencing artifact. Segments of the TCR beta V type were, in most cases, productive about 87% or about 30% of the time in an earlier analysis.

The chain employs TRBV7-2 and TRBJ2-5, with D perhaps matching TRBD1 (5 bases). The sequenced sample consisted of PBMCs. The receptor comes from a man aged 25-45 years in good health and CMV-seronegative. The CDR3 nucleotides are TGTGCCAGCAGCCCCGGACAAAGAGTGTACTTC. Translating it yields CASSPGQRVYF. Drawing the rest from reference TRBV7-2 and TRBJ2-5, the complete variable domain is GAGVSQSPSNKVTEKGKDVELRCDPISGHTALYWYRQSLGQGLEFLIYFQGNSAPDKSGLPSDRFSAERTGGSVSTLTIQRTQQEDSAVYLCASSPGQRVYFGPGTRLLVL.